A selection of T cell receptor beta chains follows, all from one sample in a study of CD8 T cells in Susac syndrome. TCRdb used MiXCR to reprocess the immunoSEQ multiplex PCR reads, holding one entry per CDR3 protein. The sample holds about 200,000 distinct CDR3 sequences; about 95% are singletons and the top ten take around 0.076%. Material for sequencing was CD4+ T cells from PBMCs. Receptor source: a human donor with multiple sclerosis. CDR3s leave out the opening cysteine and the closing phenylalanine or tryptophan.

CDR3aa,j_gene,v_gene
ASSLWRGAGETQY,TRBJ2-5,TRBV12-3/TRBV12-4
ASSLVSLGDEQF,TRBJ2-1,TRBV4-1
SVEKGSGYT,TRBJ1-2,TRBV29-1
ASSLGQGSNEQF,TRBJ2-1,TRBV5-6
SASEEAATNEKLF,TRBJ1-4,TRBV20-1
ASSSGYEAF,TRBJ1-1,TRBV3-1
AGARGFLYNEQF,TRBJ2-1,TRBV30
ASSVTLKGEAF,TRBJ1-1,TRBV2
ASSQADSETQY,TRBJ2-5,TRBV4-2
ATKTGNQPQH,TRBJ1-5,TRBV10-3
ASSTGLAGGNGELF,TRBJ2-2,TRBV6-1
SAFPEGEGADTQY,TRBJ2-3,TRBV20-1
SAPRRGGVSYEQY,TRBJ2-7,TRBV20-1
AWSANRGHTGELF,TRBJ2-2,TRBV30
ASRHRERRETQY,TRBJ2-5,TRBV27
ASSTRLDTQY,TRBJ2-3,TRBV19
ASSVDGGTYEQY,TRBJ2-7,TRBV7-2
ASSSTGPGANVLT,TRBJ2-6,TRBV5-1
ASSFGQNQPQH,TRBJ1-5,TRBV18
ATVGQANQPQH,TRBJ1-5,TRBV15